These T cell receptor beta chains were read from a single sample in a study of technical replicates of blood from a few donors. The protocol was immunoSEQ multiplex PCR, while the TCRdb copy is restricted to in-frame clones and leaves out a portion. This table holds tens of thousands of clones, 87% found once. Sequenced sample: PBMCs. The source of these receptors is a human donor in good health. Some clones in this sample may be carry-over from other donors' samples. CDR3s include the opening cysteine and the closing phenylalanine or tryptophan. The D gene is left open where the match is weak. Only some rows state a clone size, as once, few, many or a class for expanded clones.

>TRBV7-9|NA|TRBJ2-5|TRBD2
TGTGCCAGCAGCCGACGGACTAGCGGGGGGGGAGAGACCCAGTACTTC
CASSRRTSGGGETQYF
>TRBV6-5|NA|TRBJ1-1|NA
TGTGCCAGCAGTTATCATCAGGGACTAGGCACTGAAGCTTTCTTT
CASSYHQGLGTEAFF
>TRBV6-1|once|TRBJ1-2|NA
TGTGCCAGCAGTGACCAGGGGAGCGGCTACACCTTC
CASSDQGSGYTF
>TRBV7-2|NA|TRBJ2-1|TRBD1
TGTGCCAGCAGCAAACAATCCGGGACAGAGTACAATGAGCAGTTCTTC
CASSKQSGTEYNEQFF
>TRBV6-6|NA|TRBJ1-5|NA
TGTGCCGGGCGGGGAGACTTAAATCAGCCCCAGCATTTT
CAGRGDLNQPQHF
>TRBV7-3|once|TRBJ2-7|NA
TGTGCCAGCAGCCAATCGGGATCCTACGAGCAGTACTTC
CASSQSGSYEQYF
>TRBV5-4|NA|TRBJ1-2|NA
TGTGCCAGCAGTGGGGGGGACCGCTGGTATTCCGACTACACCTTC
CASSGGDRWYSDYTF
>TRBV6-1|NA|TRBJ2-5|TRBD2
TGTGCCAGCAGAGCGGGGGGGCTCGAGACCCAGTACTTC
CASRAGGLETQYF
>TRBV10-3|few|TRBJ1-2|NA
TGTGCCATCAGTGAGCAAATGGGCGCCTATGGCTACACCTTC
CAISEQMGAYGYTF
>TRBV15|NA|TRBJ1-6|NA
TGTGCCACCAGCAGAGATCTGCGTTCACCCCTCCACTTT
CATSRDLRSPLHF
>TRBV15|NA|TRBJ1-1|NA
TGTGCCACCAGCAGAGATCGGGGTAGACTGAACACTGAAGCTTTCTTT
CATSRDRGRLNTEAFF
>TRBV5-1|NA|TRBJ1-2|NA
TGCGCCAGCAGCTTCCTCGGGGGATCCTATGGCTACACCTTC
CASSFLGGSYGYTF
>TRBV5-1|NA|TRBJ2-7|TRBD1
TGCGCCAGCAGCCGGACAGGGGAGTCCTACGAGCAGTACTTC
CASSRTGESYEQYF
>TRBV2|NA|TRBJ1-2|NA
TGTGCCAGCAGAGCAGGGAACTATGGCTACACCTTC
CASRAGNYGYTF
>TRBV7-2|NA|TRBJ1-3|NA
TGTGCCAGCAGCCCGGGGAACTCTGGAAACACCATATATTTT
CASSPGNSGNTIYF
>TRBV19|NA|TRBJ1-1|TRBD1
TGTGCCAGTAGAACCTGGGGGGTGGGACAGTATGCTTTCTTT
CASRTWGVGQYAFF
>TRBV2|NA|TRBJ1-2|NA
TGTGCCAGCAGTCAGGTGGAGGGCTATGGCTACACCTTC
CASSQVEGYGYTF
>TRBV4-1|NA|TRBJ2-7|NA
TGCGCCAGCAGCCGAGACAGGTCCGAGCAGTACTTC
CASSRDRSEQYF
>TRBV2|NA|TRBJ2-1|NA
TGTGCCAGCAGTCTACTCTGGGAGCAGTTCTTC
CASSLLWEQFF
>TRBV18|NA|TRBJ2-6|NA
TGTGCCAGCTCACCCGTACGGGGAAGCGGGGCCAACGTCCTGACTTTC
CASSPVRGSGANVLTF
>TRBV7-2|NA|TRBJ1-2|NA
TGTGCCAGCAGCCCTAGTCTAGTCTATGGCTACACCTTC
CASSPSLVYGYTF
>TRBV9|NA|TRBJ2-1|TRBD1
TGTGCCAGCAGCTCGACAGGGGTTGATGAGCAGTTCTTC
CASSSTGVDEQFF
>TRBV7-9|NA|TRBJ1-5|TRBD1
TGTGCCAGCAGCTTGGACAGGGGCGGGTTGGGCAATCAGCCCCAGCATTTT
CASSLDRGGLGNQPQHF
>TRBV11-2|NA|TRBJ1-1|NA
TGTGCCAGCAGCCCGGGGGGAGTGGCGAACACTGAAGCTTTCTTT
CASSPGGVANTEAFF
>TRBV2|NA|TRBJ2-1|NA
TGTGCCAGCAGTGAAAAGGGAGGGGGTGAGCAGTTCTTC
CASSEKGGGEQFF
>TRBV10-3|NA|TRBJ2-7|NA
TGTGCCATCAGCCCCGGACAGCGCTCCTACGAGCAGTACTTC
CAISPGQRSYEQYF
>TRBV18|NA|TRBJ1-5|NA
TGTGCCAGCTCACCAGGAGGGGAGAGCAATCAGCCCCAGCATTTT
CASSPGGESNQPQHF
>TRBV4-3|few|TRBJ2-4|NA
TGCGCCAGCAGCCAAGATTTAGGGGCGGGACGGCCGTACTTC
CASSQDLGAGRPYF
>TRBV9|NA|TRBJ2-1|NA
TGTGCCAGCTGCTTGGGAGGAGGGCACAATGAGCAGTTCTTC
CASCLGGGHNEQFF
>TRBV11-2|NA|TRBJ1-1|NA
TGTGCCAGCAGCTTAGGCGCGAACACTGAAGCTTTCTTT
CASSLGANTEAFF
>TRBV5-1|NA|TRBJ2-7|NA
TGCGCCAGCAGCTTGCTAGGGGTCTACGAGCAGTACTTC
CASSLLGVYEQYF
>TRBV6-1|once|TRBJ1-6|TRBD1
TGTGCCAGCAGTTTTACAGGGGGTGGGAATTCACCCCTCCACTTT
CASSFTGGGNSPLHF
>TRBV6-1|NA|TRBJ2-3|TRBD2
TGTGCCAGCCTGAGAGCGGGGGGGGTTATTGAGCAGTATTTT
CASLRAGGVIEQYF
>TRBV5-1|large|TRBJ1-1|NA
TGCGCCAGCAGCCTGGGGGGCGGTTACACTGAAGCTTTCTTT
CASSLGGGYTEAFF
>TRBV7-2|NA|TRBJ2-1|TRBD1
TGTGCCAGCAGCGCCAGACAGGGGTACAATGAGCAGTTCTTC
CASSARQGYNEQFF
>TRBV6-5|NA|TRBJ1-5|NA
TGTGCCAGCAGCCGAACATCAAATCAGCCCCAGCATTTT
CASSRTSNQPQHF
>TRBV7-9|NA|TRBJ1-6|NA
TGTGCCAGCAGAGCGGGGGCGGCGGGCTCACCCCTCCACTTT
CASRAGAAGSPLHF
>TRBV11-2|NA|TRBJ2-7|TRBD2
TGTGCCAGCAGCTCACTAGCGGGAGGTCCCTACGAGCAGTACTTC
CASSSLAGGPYEQYF
>TRBV27|NA|TRBJ2-1|NA
TGTGCCAGCAGTCTATACAGTGAGCAGTTCTTC
CASSLYSEQFF
>TRBV5-4|NA|TRBJ1-2|TRBD1
TGTGCCAGCAGCTCCTGGACAGGGGTTGGCTACACCTTC
CASSSWTGVGYTF
>TRBV5-1|NA|TRBJ2-1|TRBD2
TGCGCCAGCAGCTTGGACCGGGGGGGAGGGTTGAATGAGCAGTTCTTC
CASSLDRGGGLNEQFF